This T cell receptor (beta chain) was recovered during a study of beta chain features in type 1 diabetes (dated by TCRdb to 2017 to 2018). Looking at the study overall: Mean age, gender distribution, total cell number and subset yield were not different between patients and healthy donors. Naive and central memory subsets were obtained from all 30 or so donors, but regulatory and stem cell-like memory subsets were isolated from only 8 patients and roughly eight healthy donors. A total of 100 million to 110 million sorted cells were examined across all samples, and a strong correlation was observed between cell number per subset and RNA yield. In the study, TCRB repertoires of sorted circulating CD4+ T cell subsets from recently diagnosed type 1 diabetes patients were compared with those of matched healthy donors. Broader findings and caveats from the paper: Type 1 diabetes patients showed a moderate but significant shortening of TCRB CDR3 length in all four CD4+ subsets. PCR might favor shorter templates, but patient and control samples were amplified and corrected together, so any skew would affect both groups equally. Only small numbers of individuals were included in the HLA sub-analyses, which left unresolved whether HLA type had any influence on TCRB rearrangement. The naive, central memory and regulatory TCRB repertoires appeared to resemble one another more closely among patients than among healthy donors. Because cDNA was sequenced instead of genomic DNA, activated cells with high expression could be over-represented, although the groups did not differ in activation or CD3 levels. Patients with type 1 diabetes made fewer insertions and deleted more nucleotides at VDJ recombination sites, implying thymic rearrangement abnormalities.

V lost 7 bases and J lost 2 bases, and the count of bases not matched to a germline gene is 6. Including the terminal cysteine and phenylalanine, the CDR3 comprises 14 residues. Of the read, only the CDR3 DNA is kept; its 42 bases are in frame from base 1. Reading the germline V gene gives CDR1 SGHTA and CDR2 FQGNSA. This clone was seen a few times. Its antigen is not yet known. Per-base qualities were not stored, and no clone one base away is much larger. From each donor, a single peripheral blood sample of around 120 mL on average was drawn into heparinised tubes. Using a panel that included CD45RO, CCR7, CD25, CD127, CD95 and CD27, naive, central memory, regulatory and stem cell-like memory CD4+ T cells were sorted on a BD FACSAria II. All sorted populations exceeded 98% purity. Right away, PBMCs were isolated by Lymphoprep density gradient centrifugation and were stained directly, with no culture step. To minimize batch effects, samples were stained and sorted in pairs, one healthy donor with one patient per experiment.

The entire amount of isolated RNA was reverse transcribed using the High Capacity cDNA Reverse Transcription Kit, so the sequenced TCRB transcripts were expressed ones. Naive, central memory and regulatory T cell samples underwent deep immunoSEQ sequencing, averaging approximately 3.5 million total reads per sample. Sorted cells were lysed in RLT buffer and RNA was extracted with DNase-treated RNeasy Micro or Mini kits, depending on cell number. Each cell subset was processed on its own to prevent cross-contamination, while patient and healthy donor samples were processed together. Using the immunoSEQ multiplex PCR, TCRB sequences were amplified from cDNA into 87-bp fragments spanning the CDR3 region. Sequencing of the amplicons was done on the Illumina HiSeq platform. The original methods were these. PCR bias was corrected computationally using synthetic template baselines, and reads within Hamming distance 2 were collapsed, with unmergeable singletons discarded. Reads were aligned against IMGT so that V, D and J genes, CDR3 length and insertions or deletions at six rearrangement sites could be assigned. Within each subset, clonotype counts were normalized to sorted cell number, after which true diversity and Gini coefficients were computed with the tcR R package. The overlap coefficient, calculated on TCRB nucleotide sequences, was used to measure repertoire sharing. Out-of-frame TCRB sequences from naive cells were analyzed to stand in for the pre-selection repertoire. The clones in this table, taken by TCRdb from immuneACCESS, are in-frame only. Not every clone is retained; where verified, under half of the shortfall comes from an unresolved V gene, and the cause of the rest is unknown. That table is the source of V, J and clone size, and D and trimming were worked out from the DNA. The sample table contains some 640,000 clones; only one count was recorded for 11% to 15% of them. The ten largest make up approximately 0.042% of the sample.

The TCR comes from a man between 18 and 35 years old with type 1 diabetes. Recombination connected TRBV7-2 to TRBJ2-7; TRBD2 aligns with 9 central bases. The specimen sequenced was naive CD4+ T cells from blood. Explained via the paper, the cell subset or site label denotes: true naive CD4+ T cells. The CDR3 has the sequence CASNPSGTAYEQYF. The DNA sequence is TGTGCCAGCAACCCTAGCGGGACAGCCTACGAGCAGTACTTC.